The rows below give T cell receptor beta chains drawn from one sample of a study of blood T cell repertoires in COVID-19. Method: immunoSEQ multiplex PCR; TCRdb's copy keeps in-frame clones and lacks some. This table has 62,000 or so clones, about 88% appearing once. The sample taken for sequencing was peripheral blood. The receptors stem from a man aged 50 to 59 with active COVID-19. Both conserved end residues are part of each CDR3. A D gene is named only where the DNA matches it firmly.

J gene: TRBJ2-5; D gene: .; V gene: TRBV5-1; CDR3 DNA: TGCGCCAGCAGCGCGCAGGGTCAGGAGACCCAGTACTTC; CDR3 protein: CASSAQGQETQYF
J gene: TRBJ1-2; D gene: .; V gene: TRBV7-9; CDR3 DNA: TGTGCCAGCAGCCCGTTATATGGCTACACCTTC; CDR3 protein: CASSPLYGYTF
J gene: TRBJ2-3; D gene: .; V gene: TRBV7-2; CDR3 DNA: TGTGCCAGCAGCCGGGACTTTAGCACAGATACGCAGTATTTT; CDR3 protein: CASSRDFSTDTQYF
J gene: TRBJ1-5; D gene: .; V gene: TRBV7-2; CDR3 DNA: TGTGCCAGCAGCTTAAGCGTGAATCAGCCCCAGCATTTT; CDR3 protein: CASSLSVNQPQHF
J gene: TRBJ2-3; D gene: .; V gene: TRBV2; CDR3 DNA: TGTGCCAGCAGTTTCCGACAGACCCGAGGAGATACGCAGTATTTT; CDR3 protein: CASSFRQTRGDTQYF
J gene: TRBJ2-1; D gene: .; V gene: TRBV7-2; CDR3 DNA: TGTGCCAGCAGCTTAGTGGCAGGGAATGAGCAGTTCTTC; CDR3 protein: CASSLVAGNEQFF
J gene: TRBJ2-2; D gene: TRBD1; V gene: TRBV2; CDR3 DNA: TGTGCCAGCAGTGTAGCAGGGGGCGCCGCCGGGGAGCTGTTTTTT; CDR3 protein: CASSVAGGAAGELFF
J gene: TRBJ2-2; D gene: TRBD2; V gene: TRBV14; CDR3 DNA: TGTGCCAGCAGCCAAGGAAGCGGGGGAGGTACCGGGGAGCTGTTTTTT; CDR3 protein: CASSQGSGGGTGELFF
J gene: TRBJ2-1; D gene: TRBD1; V gene: TRBV18; CDR3 DNA: TGTGCCAGCTCACCAGCCGGGACAGGGGGCTACAATGAGCAGTTCTTC; CDR3 protein: CASSPAGTGGYNEQFF
J gene: TRBJ1-4; D gene: .; V gene: TRBV2; CDR3 DNA: TGTGCCAGCAGTGTCTACGCAACTAATGAAAAACTGTTTTTT; CDR3 protein: CASSVYATNEKLFF
J gene: TRBJ2-7; D gene: .; V gene: TRBV19; CDR3 DNA: TGTGCCAGTAGTCCCCAGGACTCATCCTACGAGCAGTACTTC; CDR3 protein: CASSPQDSSYEQYF
J gene: TRBJ2-1; D gene: .; V gene: TRBV18; CDR3 DNA: TGTGCCAGCTCACCAGGGCCTGGGTCCTACAATGAGCAGTTCTTC; CDR3 protein: CASSPGPGSYNEQFF
J gene: TRBJ2-3; D gene: TRBD2; V gene: TRBV29-1; CDR3 DNA: TGCAGCGTTCCCGGGCATATAGCGGGGTTTAGCACAGATACGCAGTATTTT; CDR3 protein: CSVPGHIAGFSTDTQYF
J gene: TRBJ1-2; D gene: .; V gene: TRBV12-3/TRBV12-4; CDR3 DNA: TGTGCCAGCAGTTTAATGTCGAACTATGGCTACACCTTC; CDR3 protein: CASSLMSNYGYTF